The source of this TCR beta chain is a study of early T cells in non-severe SARS-CoV-2 infection. This clonotype came up a few times. The germline V gene encodes CDR1 PRHDT and CDR2 FYEKMQ (reference sequence). The CDR3 spans 12 residues. V lost 2 bases, J lost 3 bases, and 5 bases lay in between. Researchers tagged individual cDNA molecules with unique molecular identifiers. TCRdb analysed the 5' RACE reads with MiXCR anew, one entry per CDR3 protein. The sample holds about 43,000 distinct CDR3 sequences, roughly a tenth seen once. The clonotype originates from an adult who was a healthcare worker with PCR-confirmed SARS-CoV-2 infection or an uninfected control (not recorded which). What was sequenced was whole blood. The chain uses TRBV13 and TRBJ2-7, with D unclear. The CDR3 is CASSLSNYEQYF. DNA for the CDR3: TGTGCCAGCAGCTTATCAAACTACGAGCAGTACTTC.